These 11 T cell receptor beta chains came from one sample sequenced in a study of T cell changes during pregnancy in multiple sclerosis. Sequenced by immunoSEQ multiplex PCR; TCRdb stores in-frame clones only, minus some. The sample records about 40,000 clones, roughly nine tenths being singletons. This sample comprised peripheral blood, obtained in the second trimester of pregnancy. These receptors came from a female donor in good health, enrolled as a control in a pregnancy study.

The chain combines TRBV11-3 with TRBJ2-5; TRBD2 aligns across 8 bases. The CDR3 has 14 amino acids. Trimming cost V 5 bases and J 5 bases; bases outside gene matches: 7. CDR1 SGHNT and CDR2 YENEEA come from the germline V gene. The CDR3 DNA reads TGTGCCAGCAGCAAAACGGGGGGGCTCGAGACCCAGTACTTC. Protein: CASSKTGGLETQYF.

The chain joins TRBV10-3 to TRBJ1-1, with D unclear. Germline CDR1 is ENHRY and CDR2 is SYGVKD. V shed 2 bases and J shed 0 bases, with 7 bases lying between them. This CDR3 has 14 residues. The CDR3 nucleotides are TGTGCCATCAGTGAGAACAGCCTGAACACTGAAGCTTTCTTT. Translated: CAISENSLNTEAFF.

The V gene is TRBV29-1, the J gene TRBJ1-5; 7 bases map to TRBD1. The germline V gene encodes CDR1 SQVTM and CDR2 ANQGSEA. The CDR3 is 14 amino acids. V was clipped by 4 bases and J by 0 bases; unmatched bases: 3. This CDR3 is CSVAGDSSNQPQHF. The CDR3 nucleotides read TGCAGCGTTGCTGGGGACAGTAGCAATCAGCCCCAGCATTTT.

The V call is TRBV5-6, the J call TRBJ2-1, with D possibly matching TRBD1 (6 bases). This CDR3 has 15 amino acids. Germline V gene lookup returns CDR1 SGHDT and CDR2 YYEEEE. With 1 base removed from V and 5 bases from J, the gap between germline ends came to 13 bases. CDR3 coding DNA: TGTGCCAGCAGCTTGACAGGGCGGGCGAACAATGAGCAGTTCTTC. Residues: CASSLTGRANNEQFF.

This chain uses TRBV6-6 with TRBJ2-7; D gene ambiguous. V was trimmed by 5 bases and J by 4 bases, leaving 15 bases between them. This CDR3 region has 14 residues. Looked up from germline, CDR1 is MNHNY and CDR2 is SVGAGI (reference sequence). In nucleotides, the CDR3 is TGTGCCAGCAGTCCCCCCCAGGCCTGGTACGAGCAGTACTTC. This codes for CASSPPQAWYEQYF.

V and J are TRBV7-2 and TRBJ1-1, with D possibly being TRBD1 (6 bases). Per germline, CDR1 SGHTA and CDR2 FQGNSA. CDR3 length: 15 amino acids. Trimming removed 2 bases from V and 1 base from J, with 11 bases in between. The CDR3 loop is CASSLRRTENTEAFF. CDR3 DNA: TGTGCCAGCAGCTTAAGGCGGACAGAGAACACTGAAGCTTTCTTT.

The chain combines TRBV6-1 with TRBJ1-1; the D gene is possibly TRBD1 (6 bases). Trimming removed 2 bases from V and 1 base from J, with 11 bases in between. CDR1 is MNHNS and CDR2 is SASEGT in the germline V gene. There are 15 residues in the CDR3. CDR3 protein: CASSEMGAANTEAFF. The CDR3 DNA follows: TGTGCCAGCAGTGAAATGGGGGCGGCGAACACTGAAGCTTTCTTT.

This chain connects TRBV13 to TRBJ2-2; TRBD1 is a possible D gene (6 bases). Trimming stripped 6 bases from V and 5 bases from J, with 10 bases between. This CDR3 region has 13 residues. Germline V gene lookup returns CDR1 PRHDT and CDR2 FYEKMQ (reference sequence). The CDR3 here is CASSVRGTGELFF. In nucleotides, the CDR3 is TGTGCCAGCAGTGTTAGGGGGACCGGGGAGCTGTTTTTT.

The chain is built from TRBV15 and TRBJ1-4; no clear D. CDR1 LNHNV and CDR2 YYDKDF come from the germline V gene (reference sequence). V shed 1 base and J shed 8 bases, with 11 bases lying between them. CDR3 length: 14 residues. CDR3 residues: CATSRGQVGEKLFF. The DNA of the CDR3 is TGTGCCACCAGCAGAGGGCAGGTTGGAGAAAAACTGTTTTTT.

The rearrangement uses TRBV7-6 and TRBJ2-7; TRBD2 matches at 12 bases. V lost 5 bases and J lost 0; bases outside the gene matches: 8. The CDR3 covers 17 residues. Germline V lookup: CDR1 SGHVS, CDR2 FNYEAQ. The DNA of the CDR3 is TGTGCCAGCAGCAAATCAAGGACTAGCGGGGACTCCTACGAGCAGTACTTC. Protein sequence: CASSKSRTSGDSYEQYF.

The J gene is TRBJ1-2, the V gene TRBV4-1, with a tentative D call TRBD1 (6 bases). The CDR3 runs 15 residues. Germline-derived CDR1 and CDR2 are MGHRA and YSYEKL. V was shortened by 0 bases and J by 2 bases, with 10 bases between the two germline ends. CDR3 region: CASSQEGRGNYGYTF. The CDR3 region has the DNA TGCGCCAGCAGCCAAGAAGGTAGGGGGAACTATGGCTACACCTTC.